This T cell receptor (beta chain) comes out of a study of human T cells and chemical hapten exposure. This clonotype has only a few counts. The time point denotes: patch test 1, 2 weeks after DPC sensitization. Sample treatment: therapeutic diphenylcyclopropenone sensitization with weekly scalp DPC. TCRdb reprocessed the RACE reads via MiXCR and lists one record per CDR3 protein. This sample has tens of thousands of distinct CDR3 sequences, with 10% found just once. Trimming left V 6 bases short and J 7 bases short, with 10 bases between. The germline CDR1 and CDR2 sequences are MDHEN and SYDVKM. There are 13 residues in the CDR3.

Specimen: whole blood, collected in connection with sensitization to the hapten diphenylcyclopropenone (DPC). The chain joins TRBV28 to TRBJ1-6; D perhaps matches TRBD1 (5 bases). This TCR was recovered from a man in his forties with alopecia areata. Some clones in this sample may be carry-over from other donors' samples. This CDR3 is CASSRDQNSPLHF. The CDR3 DNA reads as TGTGCCAGCAGCCGGGACCAAAATTCACCCCTCCACTTT. Complete variable domain (other parts from reference TRBV28 and TRBJ1-6): DVKVTQSSRYLVKRTGEKVFLECVQDMDHENMFWYRQDPGLGLRLIYFSYDVKMKEKGDIPEGYSVSREKKERFSLILESASTNQTSMYLCASSRDQNSPLHFGNGTRLTVT.